This T cell receptor (beta chain) was captured in a study of blood T cells in healthy people across ages. Germline V lookup: CDR1 MNHEY, CDR2 SVGAGI. CDR3 size: 12 residues. V was pared by 5 bases and J by 5 bases, with 9 bases between. With a J-beta primer mix and a sample-barcoded 5' primer, a second PCR ran roughly 6 to 11 cycles. MiXCR, applied by TCRdb to the 5' RACE reads, yields one record per CDR3 protein. The sample consists of 1.2 million to 1.5 million distinct CDR3 sequences, approximately 59% of them appearing once. The sample comprised blood. This receptor was taken from a man aged 18-30 years in good health. This chain links TRBV6-5 with TRBJ1-2; D not certain. The CDR3 nucleotides are TGTGCCAGCAGTCGGGCGGATTATGGCTACACCTTC. It yields the protein CASSRADYGYTF.